This T cell receptor (beta chain) is drawn from a study of cytomegalovirus exposure and HLA in healthy donors. About the research overall: Previous work identified roughly 110 million unique TCR beta sequences from approximately 190 million T cells.

The CDR3 has 15 amino acids. V lost 3 bases to trimming and J lost 7 bases; unmatched junction nucleotides: 9. Germline V gene sequence: CDR1 SGHRS, CDR2 YFSETQ. General study findings and limits: A later analysis showed TCR association rates differing by HLA locus, peaking at DRB1 and lowest at HLA-C. Through in vitro validation, a few CMV-associated chains were shown to be specific for CMV antigens.

The PCR contained 60 Vbeta and 13 Jbeta primers. Some clones are missing from TCRdb's copy, which holds only in-frame ones; the method was immunoSEQ multiplex PCR. The table lists about 150,000 clones, 80% to 90% of them singletons, with around 1.8% in the top ten. Worth noting for this clone: Its antigen is not known.

The receptor's source is a woman aged 18-29 years in good health and CMV-seronegative. This chain connects TRBV5-1 to TRBJ2-1; 8 bases align to TRBD2. Sequenced sample: PBMCs. DNA for the CDR3: TGCGCCAGCAGCTGGTCCAGCGGGAGTTTGAATGAGCAGTTCTTC. As protein: CASSWSSGSLNEQFF. The full variable domain, in which reference TRBV5-1 and TRBJ2-1 provide the parts outside the CDR3, is KAGVTQTPRYLIKTRGQQVTLSCSPISGHRSVSWYQQTPGQGLQFLFEYFSETQRNKGNFPGRFSGRQFSNSRSEMNVSTLELGDSALYLCASSWSSGSLNEQFFGPGTRLTVL.